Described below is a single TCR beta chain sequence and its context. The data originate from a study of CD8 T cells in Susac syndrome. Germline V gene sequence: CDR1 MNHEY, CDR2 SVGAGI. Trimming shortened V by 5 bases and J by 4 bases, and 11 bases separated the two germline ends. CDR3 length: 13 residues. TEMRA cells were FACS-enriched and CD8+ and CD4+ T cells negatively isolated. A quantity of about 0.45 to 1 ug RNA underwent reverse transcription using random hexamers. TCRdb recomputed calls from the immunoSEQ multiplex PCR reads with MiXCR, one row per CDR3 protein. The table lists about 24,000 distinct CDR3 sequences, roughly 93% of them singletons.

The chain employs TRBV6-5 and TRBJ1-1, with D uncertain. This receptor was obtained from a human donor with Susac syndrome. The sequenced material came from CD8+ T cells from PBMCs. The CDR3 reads CASSRVRSTEAFF. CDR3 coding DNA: TGTGCCAGCAGTCGAGTTCGGAGCACTGAAGCTTTCTTT.